Listed below are T cell receptor beta chains from one sample, sequenced in a study of OX40 agonist ivuxolimab in advanced cancers. Using immunoSEQ multiplex PCR, the repertoire was profiled, and TCRdb retains in-frame clones only, with some absent. The table lists under 85,000 clones, 88% of them singletons, with less than 5% in the top ten. The source material was CD4+ or CD8+ T cells sorted from blood, sampled in a trial of the OX40 agonist ivuxolimab. These receptors were obtained from an adult with an advanced solid tumor such as melanoma, head and neck, liver or kidney cancer. Each CDR3 is given with its conserved first and last residue. The D gene is left open where the match is weak. Expanded clones get a size class; other rows say once, few or many, or leave the size out.

abundance,j_gene,v_gene,d_gene,CDR3aa,CDR3nt
-,TRBJ2-1,TRBV7-6,TRBD2,CASSPYSGSSYNEQFF,TGTGCCAGCAGCCCCTACAGCGGGAGCTCCTACAATGAGCAGTTCTTC
-,TRBJ1-1,TRBV10-2,-,CASSHTVAEAFF,TGCGCCAGCAGCCACACGGTGGCTGAAGCTTTCTTT
-,TRBJ1-1,TRBV11-2,TRBD1,CASSFNRGLTEAFF,TGTGCCAGCAGCTTTAACAGGGGGCTTACTGAAGCTTTCTTT
-,TRBJ2-3,TRBV30,-,CAWSLGRGGTDTQYF,TGTGCCTGGAGTTTGGGCAGGGGGGGCACAGATACGCAGTATTTT
-,TRBJ2-3,TRBV7-8,-,CASSLGPSDTQYF,TGTGCCAGCAGCTTAGGTCCCTCAGATACGCAGTATTTT
-,TRBJ2-4,TRBV27,-,CASSSRDGGNIQYF,TGTGCCAGCAGTTCGCGGGATGGGGGGAACATTCAGTACTTC
-,TRBJ2-7,TRBV10-3,TRBD2,CAIRRETSGYEQYF,TGTGCCATCAGGAGGGAGACTAGCGGCTACGAGCAGTACTTC
-,TRBJ2-7,TRBV7-7,-,CASSRGAAYEQYF,TGTGCTAGCAGCAGGGGAGCGGCCTACGAGCAGTACTTC
-,TRBJ2-1,TRBV5-1,-,CASSKGNEQFF,TGCGCCAGCAGTAAGGGCAATGAGCAGTTCTTC
-,TRBJ1-2,TRBV28,-,CASSLGGSYGYTF,TGTGCCAGCAGTTTAGGGGGCTCTTATGGCTACACCTTC
-,TRBJ2-5,TRBV29-1,TRBD1,CSVRQGRLQETQYF,TGCAGCGTTAGACAGGGACGGCTTCAGGAGACCCAGTACTTC
-,TRBJ1-1,TRBV19,-,CASSIAGQTAFF,TGTGCCAGTAGTATAGCTGGACAGACGGCTTTCTTT
-,TRBJ2-6,TRBV6-1,-,CASSEAFRKSGANVLTF,TGTGCCAGCAGTGAAGCTTTCAGGAAATCTGGGGCCAACGTCCTGACTTTC
once,TRBJ2-1,TRBV30,-,CAWSPTDPGEQFF,TGTGCCTGGAGCCCGACAGACCCCGGAGAGCAGTTCTTC
-,TRBJ2-1,TRBV12-5,TRBD1,CASGLETGGYNEQFF,TGTGCTAGTGGTTTGGAAACAGGGGGCTACAATGAGCAGTTCTTC
-,TRBJ1-6,TRBV28,TRBD1,CASTRGQDRSPLHF,TGTGCCAGCACTAGAGGACAGGACCGTTCACCCCTCCACTTT
-,TRBJ2-7,TRBV11-2,-,CASSPLRGRTNYEQYF,TGTGCCAGCAGCCCCTTGCGTGGGCGAACCAACTACGAGCAGTACTTC